The rows below give T cell receptor beta chains drawn from one sample of a study of T cell responses to AZD1222 COVID-19 vaccine. Clones were read by immunoSEQ multiplex PCR, and TCRdb kept only the in-frame ones, dropping some. The table has 95,000 to 100,000 clones, about 90% seen once. This material consisted of peripheral blood, taken on day 0 of AZD1222 vaccination. The receptors come from an adult in good health. The CDR3 runs from the conserved cysteine through the conserved F or W. The D gene is left open where the match is weak. The size field is filled for only some rows; it gives once, few, many or a size class.

size: .
V: TRBV4-1
length: 16
J: TRBJ1-2
D: .
CDR3: CASSQPGRRSGYGYTF
DNA: TGCGCCAGCAGCCAACCCGGCAGGAGGTCGGGCTATGGCTACACCTTC

size: once
V: TRBV7-9
length: 17
J: TRBJ1-3
D: .
CDR3: CASSEGRGGTSGNTIYF
DNA: TGTGCCAGCAGCGAAGGGCGGGGGGGCACCTCTGGAAACACCATATATTTT

size: .
V: TRBV11-2
length: 11
J: TRBJ2-7
D: .
CDR3: CASAWGYEQYF
DNA: TGTGCCAGCGCCTGGGGTTACGAGCAGTACTTC

size: .
V: TRBV30
length: 14
J: TRBJ1-5
D: .
CDR3: CAWSVSGGYQPQHF
DNA: TGTGCCTGGAGTGTATCGGGGGGCTATCAGCCCCAGCATTTT

size: .
V: TRBV28
length: 14
J: TRBJ1-1
D: TRBD1
CDR3: CASSVGTGGTEAFF
DNA: TGTGCCAGCAGTGTCGGGACAGGGGGGACTGAAGCTTTCTTT

size: .
V: TRBV30
length: 14
J: TRBJ1-6
D: TRBD1
CDR3: CAWGQGAGNSPLHF
DNA: TGTGCCTGGGGCCAGGGGGCGGGGAATTCACCCCTCCACTTT

size: .
V: TRBV28
length: 15
J: TRBJ2-1
D: TRBD2
CDR3: CASSRTSGMHNEQFF
DNA: TGTGCCAGCAGCCGGACTAGCGGGATGCACAATGAGCAGTTCTTC

size: .
V: TRBV19
length: 14
J: TRBJ2-7
D: TRBD1
CDR3: CASSQGQAPYEQYF
DNA: TGTGCCAGTAGCCAGGGACAGGCCCCCTACGAGCAGTACTTC

size: .
V: TRBV11-2
length: 17
J: TRBJ1-3
D: TRBD1
CDR3: CASSLVVGTGRRNTIYF
DNA: TGTGCCAGCAGCTTAGTAGTTGGGACAGGGAGGAGGAACACCATATATTTT

size: .
V: TRBV6-4
length: 14
J: TRBJ1-1
D: TRBD1
CDR3: CASSDTDRGTEAFF
DNA: TGTGCCAGCAGTGATACGGACAGGGGCACTGAAGCTTTCTTT

size: .
V: TRBV27
length: 15
J: TRBJ1-5
D: .
CDR3: CASSAGVSSNQPQHF
DNA: TGTGCCAGCAGCGCAGGGGTTTCGAGCAATCAGCCCCAGCATTTT

size: .
V: TRBV9
length: 14
J: TRBJ2-7
D: .
CDR3: CASSVDPRQREQYF
DNA: TGTGCCAGCAGCGTAGACCCCCGGCAAAGGGAGCAGTACTTC

size: .
V: TRBV10-2
length: 14
J: TRBJ2-3
D: TRBD1
CDR3: CASSEGTGGDTQYF
DNA: TGCGCCAGCAGTGAGGGGACAGGGGGAGATACGCAGTATTTT

size: .
V: TRBV7-3
length: 19
J: TRBJ2-1
D: TRBD2
CDR3: CASSRNRLAGGGSYNEQFF
DNA: TGTGCCAGCAGCCGGAATCGACTAGCGGGAGGAGGCTCCTACAATGAGCAGTTCTTC

size: .
V: TRBV7-2
length: 13
J: TRBJ1-1
D: .
CDR3: CASSLARDLEAFF
DNA: TGTGCCAGCAGCTTAGCCAGGGACCTTGAAGCTTTCTTT

size: .
V: TRBV19
length: 13
J: TRBJ2-1
D: .
CDR3: CASSFDWGNEQFF
DNA: TGTGCCAGTAGTTTCGACTGGGGCAATGAGCAGTTCTTC

size: .
V: TRBV5-1
length: 15
J: TRBJ1-1
D: .
CDR3: CASSLPQGEVTEAFF
DNA: TGCGCCAGCAGCTTGCCCCAAGGAGAAGTCACTGAAGCTTTCTTT

size: few
V: TRBV7-9
length: 16
J: TRBJ2-7
D: TRBD2
CDR3: CASTSGGLAGFYEQYF
DNA: TGTGCCAGCACTTCAGGGGGACTAGCGGGCTTCTACGAGCAGTACTTC

size: .
V: TRBV5-1
length: 13
J: TRBJ2-3
D: .
CDR3: CASWFPGSDTQYF
DNA: TGCGCCAGCTGGTTCCCGGGATCAGATACGCAGTATTTT

size: .
V: TRBV19
length: 14
J: TRBJ2-7
D: TRBD2
CDR3: CASSSSGHSYEQYF
DNA: TGTGCCAGTAGTTCTAGCGGACACTCCTACGAGCAGTACTTC